These 23 T cell receptor beta chains came from one sample sequenced in a study of beta chain features in type 1 diabetes. TCRB transcripts that were expressed got sequenced, as all of the isolated RNA had been reverse transcribed. Libraries were prepared by immunoSEQ multiplex PCR; TCRdb keeps only in-frame clonotypes and omits some of them. Of hundreds of thousands of clones in the sample, roughly 13% were seen once. These TCRs' antigens remain unknown. Findings of the study overall: Among all four CD4+ subsets, Type 1 diabetes patients had TCRB CDR3s that were moderately but significantly shorter.

Input material: naive CD4+ T cells from blood. All receptors come from a man younger than 35 with type 1 diabetes.

Worth noting for this clone: Other DNA variants within this sample encode the same CDR3. The chain links TRBV30 to TRBJ1-1, with TRBD1 identical over 8 bases. CDR1 GTSNPN and CDR2 SVGIG come from the germline V gene (reference sequence). V was pared by 5 bases and J by 1 base, with 3 bases of the junction left unmatched. The CDR3 is made up of 13 amino acids. The CDR3 loop is CAWSRGPNTEAFF. The CDR3 DNA follows: TGTGCCTGGTCCAGGGGGCCGAACACTGAAGCTTTCTTT.

The genes are TRBV7-9 and TRBJ2-1, with no clear D. V gave up 5 bases and J gave up 6 bases, with 8 bases separating them. The germline V gene encodes CDR1 SEHNR and CDR2 FQNEAQ (reference sequence). The CDR3 has 12 residues. CDR3 region: CASSLGINEQFF. CDR3 DNA: TGTGCCAGCAGCCTCGGCATCAATGAGCAGTTCTTC.

As for this clone: Different DNA sequences within this sample yield the same CDR3. J is TRBJ1-5 and V is TRBV30; D might be TRBD1 (6 bases). The CDR3 has 13 amino acids. V lost 1 base and J 4 bases, leaving 8 bases between the germline ends. Germline V gene lookup returns CDR1 GTSNPN and CDR2 SVGIG (reference sequence). The CDR3 loop is CAWSAGANQPQHF. DNA for the CDR3: TGTGCCTGGAGTGCAGGGGCGAATCAGCCCCAGCATTTT.

The V call is TRBV7-2, the J call TRBJ1-5; D not certain. The CDR3 spans 13 residues. The V gene's germline CDR1 is SGHTA and CDR2 FQGNSA. Trimming removed 5 bases at V and 3 bases at J, with 8 bases between. The CDR3 sequence: CASSQVFNQPQHF. The CDR3 nucleotides are TGTGCCAGCAGCCAGGTTTTCAATCAGCCCCAGCATTTT.

V usage is TRBV7-9 and J usage is TRBJ2-1; D is perhaps TRBD1 (5 bases). Germline CDR1 is SEHNR and CDR2 is FQNEAQ (reference sequence). Trimming removed 8 bases from V and 1 base from J, with 18 bases in between. There are 16 residues in the CDR3. The CDR3 region is CASGWGAGPSYNEQFF. CDR3 DNA: TGTGCCAGCGGTTGGGGCGCAGGCCCGTCCTACAATGAGCAGTTCTTC.

This clone was counted a few times. The chain uses TRBV29-1 and TRBJ2-2; D is unclear. The length of the CDR3 is 14 residues. In germline, CDR1 is SQVTM, CDR2 ANQGSEA. V was trimmed by 2 bases and J by 0 bases, leaving 7 bases between them. This CDR3 is CSVENPANTGELFF. CDR3 sequence (DNA): TGCAGCGTTGAAAATCCAGCGAACACCGGGGAGCTGTTTTTT.

This clone has more than one count but fewer than ten. The chain links TRBV5-4 to TRBJ1-1; no firm D call. In germline, CDR1 is SGHNT, CDR2 YYREEE (reference sequence). This CDR3 is 15 amino acids long. The V gene lost 1 base and the J gene lost 1 base, with 11 bases spanning the gap. The CDR3 DNA follows: TGTGCCAGCAGCTTGCGCCCAGAGAGGAACACTGAAGCTTTCTTT. Translating it yields CASSLRPERNTEAFF.

J is TRBJ2-7 and V is TRBV5-4, with no clear D. The CDR3 is made up of 12 amino acids. Germline V CDR1 and CDR2: SGHNT, YYREEE (reference sequence). Trimming removed 0 bases at V and 6 bases at J, with 7 bases between. This chain's CDR3 is CASSLDGFEQYF. The CDR3, as DNA: TGTGCCAGCAGCTTGGATGGTTTCGAGCAGTACTTC. The variable domain in full, completed from reference TRBV5-4 and TRBJ2-7, reads ETGVTQSPTHLIKTRGQQVTLRCSSQSGHNTVSWYQQALGQGPQFIFQYYREEENGRGNFPPRFSGLQFPNYSSELNVNALELDDSALYLCASSLDGFEQYFGPGTRLTVT.

Details on this clone: Other nucleotide sequences from this sample produce the same CDR3. The chain has TRBV5-1 and TRBJ1-1; D gene ambiguous. The CDR3 covers 13 residues. Germline CDR1 reads SGHRS; CDR2 reads YFSETQ. Between the trimmed V and J ends, which lost 3 bases and 0 bases, there was a span of 6 bases. The CDR3 region is CASSSTVNTEAFF. The CDR3 nucleotides read TGCGCCAGCAGCTCTACAGTGAACACTGAAGCTTTCTTT.

Only a few counts were recorded for this clone. The chain joins TRBV30 to TRBJ1-5; TRBD1 might be the D (5 bases). CDR1 and CDR2 from the germline V gene are GTSNPN and SVGIG (reference sequence). Trimming removed 1 base at V and 0 bases at J, with 16 bases between. The CDR3 contains 17 residues. This CDR3 reads CAWSASRGSYSNQPQHF. CDR3 DNA: TGTGCCTGGAGTGCTTCCCGGGGCTCTTATAGCAATCAGCCCCAGCATTTT.

The gene calls are TRBV25-1 and TRBJ1-5; D unclear. Trimming cost V 6 bases and J 6 bases, with 12 bases left between them. The CDR3 length is 13 residues. Germline values: CDR1 MGHDK, CDR2 SYGVNS. CDR3 region: CASRGQVGQPQHF. The CDR3 DNA follows: TGTGCCAGCAGGGGTCAGGTGGGTCAGCCCCAGCATTTT.

The V call is TRBV7-9, the J call TRBJ2-3, with 8 bases lining up with TRBD2. CDR3 size: 15 residues. Germline loops: CDR1 SEHNR, CDR2 FQNEAQ (reference sequence). CDR3 DNA sequence: TGTGCGACCACCGGGAGGGACCTCCCCACAGATACGCAGTATTTT. The encoded protein is CATTGRDLPTDTQYF.

This sequence joins TRBV29-1 and TRBJ2-1; D could derive from TRBD1 or TRBD2 (5 bases each). From germline, CDR1 is SQVTM and CDR2 ANQGSEA. The CDR3 has 14 residues. Trimming cost V 6 bases and J 3 bases, with 15 bases left between them. The CDR3 region has the DNA TGCAGCGTCGAGGGGCTTCAGGGCTACAATGAGCAGTTCTTC. Protein: CSVEGLQGYNEQFF.

This clone was seen a few times. This chain uses TRBV7-2 with TRBJ2-7; no reliable D call. Trimming removed 0 bases at V and 6 bases at J, with 12 bases between. This CDR3 spans 14 amino acids. Germline CDR1 SGHTA, CDR2 FQGNSA. The CDR3 region has the DNA TGTGCCAGCAGCTTAGCGCTTGAGCGCCGCGAGCAGTACTTC. Residues: CASSLALERREQYF.

The chain uses TRBV7-9 and TRBJ1-6; TRBD1 agrees at 9 bases. This CDR3 region has 15 residues. V lost 5 bases, J lost 8 bases, and 7 bases stayed unmatched. From germline, CDR1 is SEHNR and CDR2 FQNEAQ (reference sequence). Written as DNA, the CDR3 is TGTGCCAGCAGCCTGTCTCGACAGGGGGATTCACCCCTCCACTTT. The encoded protein is CASSLSRQGDSPLHF.

J is TRBJ2-2 and V is TRBV7-6; D not resolved. V was clipped by 2 bases and J by 2 bases, with 3 bases between them. The CDR3 totals 13 residues. From germline, CDR1 is SGHVS and CDR2 FNYEAQ. CDR3 sequence (DNA): TGTGCCAGCAGCTTACCTAACACCGGGGAGCTGTTTTTT. It codes for CASSLPNTGELFF.

The chain uses TRBV7-6 and TRBJ2-3; D is undetermined. The V gene's germline CDR1 is SGHVS and CDR2 FNYEAQ. The CDR3 is 15 residues long. The ends were cut back, 5 bases at V and 0 bases at J, with 12 bases in the middle. The CDR3: CASSQTITSTDTQYF. CDR3 coding DNA: TGTGCCAGCAGCCAGACAATTACTAGCACAGATACGCAGTATTTT.

Regarding this clone: Other DNA sequences in this specimen translate into the identical CDR3. The J gene is TRBJ2-5, the V gene TRBV29-1, with 9 bases matching TRBD2. V was pared by 4 bases and J by 4 bases, with 4 bases of the junction left unmatched. Germline assignment: CDR1 SQVTM and CDR2 ANQGSEA. The CDR3 is 13 residues long. CDR3 DNA: TGCAGCGTTGGCGGGGGGGCCGGAGAGACCCAGTACTTC. It codes for CSVGGGAGETQYF.

This clone has just a few counts. V is TRBV15 and J is TRBJ2-3, with 7 bases aligning to TRBD2. This CDR3 spans 16 amino acids. Trimming took 0 bases from V and 0 from J; bases not matched to a gene: 3. Per the germline V gene, CDR1 is LNHNV and CDR2 is YYDKDF (reference sequence). CDR3 nucleotide sequence: TGTGCCACCAGCAGAGAGGGAGGGAGGAGCACAGATACGCAGTATTTT. Translation: CATSREGGRSTDTQYF.

In regard to this clone: The same CDR3 also results from other DNA sequences found in this sample. This chain connects TRBV5-1 to TRBJ2-7; 7 bases fit TRBD1. Germline-derived CDR1 and CDR2 are SGHRS and YFSETQ. Germline trimming cut 4 bases from V and 3 bases from J; bases unmatched to any gene: 4. The CDR3 runs to 13 residues. The DNA of the CDR3 is TGCGCCAGCAGCCGGGACAGCTACTACGAGCAGTACTTC. Translated: CASSRDSYYEQYF.

CDR3 sequence: CASSRSPGQRTPTNYGYTF. DNA of the CDR3: TGTGCCAGCAGCCGTTCCCCGGGACAGAGAACTCCAACTAACTATGGCTACACCTTC. The chain links TRBV7-2 to TRBJ1-2; TRBD1 agrees at 7 bases. Germline V lookup: CDR1 SGHTA, CDR2 FQGNSA. The length of the CDR3 is 19 residues. V gave up 5 bases and J gave up 0 bases; unmatched junction bases: 18.

The chain is built from TRBV7-9 and TRBJ2-1; 11 bases agree with TRBD1. The ends lost 2 bases at V and 3 bases at J; junction bases unmatched: 6. CDR1 and CDR2 (germline): SEHNR, FQNEAQ (reference sequence). CDR3 size: 17 residues. CDR3 sequence reads: CASSLPGQGDYYNEQFF. As DNA, the CDR3 is TGTGCCAGCAGCTTACCGGGACAGGGGGACTACTACAATGAGCAGTTCTTC.

In the case of this clone: Other DNA sequences within the sample encode an identical CDR3. V and J are TRBV15 and TRBJ1-1; weak D call: TRBD1 (5 bases). The V and J ends lost 1 base and 5 bases respectively, with 8 bases between them. Germline loops: CDR1 LNHNV, CDR2 YYDKDF (reference sequence). The CDR3 loop spans 13 amino acids. The CDR3 DNA reads as TGTGCCACCAGCAGAGGCGGGGGGACTGAAGCTTTCTTT. It specifies CATSRGGGTEAFF.